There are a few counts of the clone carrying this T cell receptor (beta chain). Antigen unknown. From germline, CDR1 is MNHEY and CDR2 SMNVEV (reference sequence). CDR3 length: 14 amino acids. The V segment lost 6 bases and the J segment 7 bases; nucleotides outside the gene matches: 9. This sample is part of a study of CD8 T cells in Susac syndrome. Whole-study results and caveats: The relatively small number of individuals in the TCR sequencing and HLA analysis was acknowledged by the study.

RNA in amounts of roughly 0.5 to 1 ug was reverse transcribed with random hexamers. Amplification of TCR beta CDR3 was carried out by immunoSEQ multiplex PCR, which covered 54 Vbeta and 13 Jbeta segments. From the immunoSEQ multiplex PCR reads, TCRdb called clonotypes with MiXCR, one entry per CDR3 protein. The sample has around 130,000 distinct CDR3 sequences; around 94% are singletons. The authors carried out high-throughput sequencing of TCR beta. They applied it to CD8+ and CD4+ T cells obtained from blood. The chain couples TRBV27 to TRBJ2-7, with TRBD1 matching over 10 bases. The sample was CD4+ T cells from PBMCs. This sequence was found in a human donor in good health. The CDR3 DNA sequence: TGTGCCAGCAGCCCTGGGACAGGGGTAAGAGAGCAGTACTTC. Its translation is CASSPGTGVREQYF.